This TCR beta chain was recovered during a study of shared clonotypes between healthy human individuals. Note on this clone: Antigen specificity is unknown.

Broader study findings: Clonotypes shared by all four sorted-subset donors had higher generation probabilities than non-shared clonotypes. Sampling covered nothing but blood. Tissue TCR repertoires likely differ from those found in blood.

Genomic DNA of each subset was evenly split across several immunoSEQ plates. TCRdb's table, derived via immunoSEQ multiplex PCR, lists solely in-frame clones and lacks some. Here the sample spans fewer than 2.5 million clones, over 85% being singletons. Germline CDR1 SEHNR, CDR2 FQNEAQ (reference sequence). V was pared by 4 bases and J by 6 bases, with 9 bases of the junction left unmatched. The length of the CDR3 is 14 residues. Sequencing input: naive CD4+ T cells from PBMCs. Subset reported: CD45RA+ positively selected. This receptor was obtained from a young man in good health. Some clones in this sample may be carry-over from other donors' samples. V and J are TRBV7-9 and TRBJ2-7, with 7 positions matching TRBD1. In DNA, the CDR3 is TGTGCCAGCAGCTACACGGACAGGTGGGGCGAGCAGTACTTC. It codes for CASSYTDRWGEQYF.